The 32 T cell receptor beta chains below all came from one sample that was sequenced in a study of T cell responses to AZD1222 COVID-19 vaccine. The data were produced by immunoSEQ multiplex PCR, yet TCRdb's version contains in-frame clones alone and is incomplete. The data show about 130,000 clones, with approximately 88% seen just once and around 1.5% held by the top ten. The sequences come from peripheral blood, collected on day 0 of AZD1222 vaccination. The receptors shown here come from an adult in good health.

The rearrangement links TRBV6-5 to TRBJ1-5, with a weak D call TRBD1 (6 bases). Trimming took 6 bases from V and 5 from J, leaving 11 bases between them. This CDR3 is built from 13 residues. Germline V gives CDR1 MNHEY, CDR2 SVGAGI. CDR3 loop: CASSQTGDQPQHF. The CDR3 DNA sequence: TGTGCCAGCAGCCAGACAGGCGATCAGCCCCAGCATTTT.

With regard to this clone: An end of the junction does not agree with germline; a read error may underlie this. V is TRBV7-7 and J is TRBJ2-7; TRBD1 matches 9 bases. The V gene's germline CDR1 is SSHAT and CDR2 FNYEAQ (reference sequence). The CDR3 is 14 residues long. The CDR3 sequence is CASSPGTGTYEQYF. DNA for the CDR3: TGTGCTAGCAGCCCCGGGACAGGGACCTACGAGCAGTACTTC.

The chain is built from TRBV19 and TRBJ1-2, with D perhaps TRBD1 (5 bases). The CDR3 is 16 amino acids. CDR1 is LNHDA and CDR2 is SQIVND in the germline V gene (reference sequence). V was clipped by 4 bases and J by 1 base, with 16 bases between them. The CDR3 spells CASSRGYEPVNYGYTF. DNA for the CDR3: TGTGCCAGTAGTAGGGGGTACGAACCCGTTAACTATGGCTACACCTTC.

The chain couples TRBV28 to TRBJ1-2, with D maybe TRBD1 (5 bases). This CDR3 has 13 residues. V gave up 8 bases and J gave up 4 bases, with 14 bases separating them. Germline CDR1 and CDR2: MDHEN and SYDVKM. The CDR3 region is CASGDGPLYGYTF. Here the CDR3 DNA reads TGTGCCAGCGGGGACGGACCCCTCTATGGCTACACCTTC.

The gene calls are TRBV15 and TRBJ2-1; D call uncertain. The CDR3 contains 14 residues. Per the germline V gene, CDR1 is LNHNV and CDR2 is YYDKDF (reference sequence). Between the trimmed V and J ends, which lost 4 bases and 0 bases, there was a span of 7 bases. The CDR3 loop reads CATSNVSSYNEQFF. The CDR3 DNA reads as TGTGCCACCAGCAACGTGAGCTCCTACAATGAGCAGTTCTTC.

The genes are TRBV4-1 and TRBJ2-1; weak D call: TRBD2 (8 bases). Trimming removed 3 bases from V and 8 bases from J, with 32 bases in between. CDR3 length: 20 residues. CDR1 MGHRA and CDR2 YSYEKL come from the germline V gene. The DNA for the CDR3 is TGCGCCAGCAGCCAGGAGGAGGGGGCTAGCGGGTATCGGGTCTTCGATGAGCAGTTCTTC. This translates into CASSQEEGASGYRVFDEQFF.

The genes are TRBV19 and TRBJ2-2, with 8 bases lining up with TRBD1. This CDR3 is 14 amino acids long. V shed 3 bases, J shed 6 bases, and the junction held 3 bases outside the gene matches. CDR1 is LNHDA, CDR2 SQIVND, per germline (reference sequence). The CDR3 region has the DNA TGTGCCAGTAGTATGGACAGGGAGGCCGGGGAGCTGTTTTTT. This sequence encodes CASSMDREAGELFF.

This clone was counted a single time. The chain uses TRBV2 and TRBJ2-7, with 14 bases matching TRBD2. V dropped 2 bases and J dropped 4; count of bases not matched to a gene: 7. The germline V gene has CDR1 SNHLY and CDR2 FYNNEI. The CDR3 totals 17 residues. The CDR3 loop is CASSERGGLAGDYEQYF. CDR3 bases: TGTGCCAGCAGTGAAAGGGGGGGACTAGCGGGAGATTACGAGCAGTACTTC.

The J gene is TRBJ1-1, the V gene TRBV6-5; D ambiguous. V was clipped by 6 bases and J by 4 bases, with 15 bases between them. Germline V gene sequence: CDR1 MNHEY, CDR2 SVGAGI. This CDR3 spans 14 amino acids. The CDR3 loop reads CASRGRVGSTEAFF. DNA of the CDR3: TGTGCCAGCAGGGGTAGGGTCGGAAGCACTGAAGCTTTCTTT.

The chain recombines TRBV4-1 with TRBJ1-4, with 7 positions matching TRBD1. Germline CDR1 is MGHRA and CDR2 is YSYEKL. J lost 8 bases, V lost 5 bases, and 8 bases had no gene match. The CDR3 covers 14 residues. Here the CDR3 DNA reads TGCGCCAGCAGCGAGACAGGGATTGGGGAAAAACTGTTTTTT. This encodes CASSETGIGEKLFF.

The chain uses TRBV5-6 and TRBJ2-6; D remains unclear. Trimming stripped 1 base from V and 4 bases from J, with 12 bases between. Per the germline V gene, CDR1 is SGHDT and CDR2 is YYEEEE. CDR3 length: 16 residues. The CDR3 coding sequence is TGTGCCAGCAGCTTGTGGGGTTCAGTAGGGGCCAACGTCCTGACTTTC. It codes for CASSLWGSVGANVLTF. Complete variable domain (other parts from reference TRBV5-6 and TRBJ2-6): DAGVTQSPTHLIKTRGQQVTLRCSPKSGHDTVSWYQQALGQGPQFIFQYYEEEERQRGNFPDRFSGHQFPNYSSELNVNALLLGDSALYLCASSLWGSVGANVLTFGAGSRLTVL.

In DNA, the CDR3 is TGTGCCAGTAGCGGGGGTCGGGGAGCTGGTCGATCCTATGGCTACACCTTC. It specifies CASSGGRGAGRSYGYTF. This chain uses TRBV19 with TRBJ1-2; a possible D gene is TRBD1 (5 bases). The CDR3 consists of 17 residues. V was trimmed by 6 bases and J by 4 bases, leaving 24 bases between them. Germline CDR1 and CDR2: LNHDA and SQIVND (reference sequence).

This sequence joins TRBV7-2 and TRBJ2-7; D remains unclear. CDR1 and CDR2 from the germline V gene are SGHTA and FQGNSA. Trimming stripped 1 base from V and 2 bases from J, with 9 bases between. The CDR3 sequence is 14 residues long. The CDR3 nucleotides read TGTGCCAGCAGCTTAGGGAAAAGGGCCTACGAGCAGTACTTC. Its translation is CASSLGKRAYEQYF.

The chain recombines TRBV28 with TRBJ2-5, with D perhaps matching TRBD1 or TRBD2 (5 bases each). The germline V gene has CDR1 MDHEN and CDR2 SYDVKM. The CDR3 spans 13 residues. Deletions cut 11 bases from V and 0 bases from J, with 13 bases between. This CDR3 is CAGRGTDQETQYF. CDR3 DNA sequence: TGTGCCGGACGTGGGACGGACCAAGAGACCCAGTACTTC.

The gene calls are TRBV19 and TRBJ2-1, with 9 nucleotides matching TRBD1. V trimming: 1 base; J trimming: 6 bases; junction bases outside the gene matches: 4. Per the germline V gene, CDR1 is LNHDA and CDR2 is SQIVND (reference sequence). There are 15 residues in the CDR3. CDR3 DNA: TGTGCCAGTAGTATAGGGGGACAGGGAGGCAATGAGCAGTTCTTC. Translation gives CASSIGGQGGNEQFF.

In its sample, this clone was seen a few times. The CDR3 is CASTPGQGSGELFF. CDR3 bases: TGTGCCAGCACTCCGGGACAGGGATCCGGGGAGCTGTTTTTT. V gene TRBV21-1 combines with J gene TRBJ2-2; the table's D call of TRBD1 was not tested on the DNA. TRBV21-1 is given as a pseudogene. The CDR3 extends over 14 amino acids.

Turning to this clone: Mismatch with germline at one junction end may stem from a read error. This chain connects TRBV11-2 to TRBJ1-5; 7 bases match TRBD1. This CDR3 region has 13 residues. CDR1 SGHAT and CDR2 FQNNGV come from the germline V gene. CDR3 residues: CASSLDLGQPLDF. The CDR3 DNA is TGTGCCAGCAGCTTAGATCTGGGACAGCCTTTAGATTTT.

This chain joins TRBV3-1 (or the pseudogene TRBV3-2) and TRBJ2-7; TRBD1 is a possible D gene (5 bases). Trimming stripped 4 bases from V and 3 bases from J, with 19 bases between. CDR1 LGHDT and CDR2 YNNKEL come from the germline V gene (reference sequence). The length of the CDR3 is 16 residues. This CDR3 reads CASSPIFRAGFYEQYF. Written as DNA, the CDR3 is TGTGCCAGCAGCCCTATTTTTAGGGCAGGGTTCTACGAGCAGTACTTC.

The gene calls are TRBV5-1 and TRBJ1-1; weak D call: TRBD1 (6 bases). This CDR3 comprises 18 residues. Germline V gives CDR1 SGHRS, CDR2 YFSETQ. The V end lost 2 bases, the J end lost 0 bases, and 20 bases lay between the germline ends. The CDR3 nucleotides are TGCGCCAGCAGCTTTACAGGGTTCAATGTGGACATGAACACTGAAGCTTTCTTT. Translating gives CASSFTGFNVDMNTEAFF.

This chain links TRBV27 with TRBJ2-7; D remains ambiguous. The CDR3 is made up of 13 amino acids. Germline lookup yields CDR1 MNHEY and CDR2 SMNVEV (reference sequence). The V end lost 3 bases, the J end lost 0 bases, and 6 bases lay between the germline ends. For the CDR3, the DNA is TGTGCCAGCAGTTTTGTCAACTCCTACGAGCAGTACTTC. Amino acids: CASSFVNSYEQYF.

This clone was seen a single time. The rearrangement uses TRBV6-1 and TRBJ1-3; D unclear. Germline V CDR1 and CDR2: MNHNS, SASEGT. The CDR3 covers 14 residues. V lost 3 bases, J lost 0 bases, and 6 bases lay in between. The DNA for the CDR3 is TGTGCCAGCAGTGAGGAACCCTCTGGAAACACCATATATTTT. The encoded protein is CASSEEPSGNTIYF.

The chain employs TRBV11-3 and TRBJ1-3, with 8 bases aligning to TRBD1. There are 13 residues in the CDR3. V shed 3 bases, J shed 7 bases, and the junction held 2 bases outside the gene matches. Germline loops: CDR1 SGHNT, CDR2 YENEEA. CDR3 residues: CASSFTGGNTIYF. CDR3 DNA: TGTGCCAGCAGCTTCACAGGGGGGAACACCATATATTTT.

The CDR3: CASSHTRARGNQPQHF. Written as DNA, the CDR3 is TGCGCCAGCAGCCATACCAGGGCCCGGGGCAATCAGCCCCAGCATTTT. This sequence joins TRBV4-1 and TRBJ1-5, with D possibly being TRBD1 (5 bases). The CDR3 is 16 amino acids. Germline V gene sequence: CDR1 MGHRA, CDR2 YSYEKL. Trimming cost V 3 bases and J 2 bases, with 14 bases left between them.

This chain connects TRBV2 to TRBJ1-4; 8 nucleotides align to TRBD1. After removal of 6 bases from V and 3 bases from J, the junction contained 3 bases not matched to a gene. The germline gives CDR1 SNHLY, CDR2 FYNNEI. The CDR3 has 14 amino acids. As DNA, the CDR3 is TGTGCCAGCAGCTTGGGACAGGCTAATGAAAAACTGTTTTTT. Its protein product is CASSLGQANEKLFF.

This chain uses TRBV7-9 with TRBJ2-1, with a weak D call TRBD2 (7 bases). CDR3 length: 15 residues. Germline loops: CDR1 SEHNR, CDR2 FQNEAQ (reference sequence). The V end was cut by 5 bases, the J end by 2 bases, with 13 bases between. CDR3 residues: CASSLIGGAYNEQFF. The CDR3, as DNA: TGTGCCAGCAGCCTCATAGGGGGGGCCTACAATGAGCAGTTCTTC.

This chain uses TRBV4-1 with TRBJ1-3; D is undetermined. This CDR3 region has 16 residues. V lost 0 bases and J lost 1, with 10 bases in between. CDR1 MGHRA and CDR2 YSYEKL come from the germline V gene. CDR3 protein: CASSQDTEGSGNTIYF. The CDR3 DNA reads as TGCGCCAGCAGCCAAGACACGGAAGGGTCTGGAAACACCATATATTTT.

The rearrangement uses TRBV11-3 and TRBJ2-7; 10 bases align to TRBD1. Looked up from germline, CDR1 is SGHNT and CDR2 is YENEEA. The CDR3 length is 12 residues. With 6 bases clipped from V and 9 bases from J, the junction kept 5 bases outside the gene matches. DNA of the CDR3: TGTGCCAGCAGGGGGACAGGGGCTCGGCAGTACTTC. Its protein product is CASRGTGARQYF.

The chain recombines TRBV27 with TRBJ2-1, with D perhaps being TRBD1 or TRBD2 (5 bases each). V was pared by 2 bases and J by 8 bases, with 19 bases between. CDR3 size: 16 residues. CDR1 and CDR2 (germline): MNHEY, SMNVEV (reference sequence). CDR3 in DNA: TGTGCCAGCAGTTTACACGGGACGCGGGCCGGAGATGAGCAGTTCTTC. It is translated as CASSLHGTRAGDEQFF.

The chain carries TRBV6-5 and TRBJ1-1, with D perhaps matching TRBD1 (6 bases). Deletions cut 6 bases from V and 5 bases from J, with 7 bases between. The CDR3 is 11 residues long. Germline CDR1 and CDR2: MNHEY and SVGAGI. DNA for the CDR3: TGTGCCAGCAGCCAGGGGACTGAAGCTTTCTTT. This translates into CASSQGTEAFF.

The rearrangement uses TRBV6-1 and TRBJ1-6; maybe TRBD1 (6 bases). V was shortened by 4 bases and J by 7 bases, with 17 bases between the two germline ends. The CDR3 sequence is 16 residues long. CDR1 and CDR2 from the germline V gene are MNHNS and SASEGT. The CDR3: CASSGGVTGTNSPLHF. CDR3 DNA sequence: TGTGCCAGCAGTGGGGGAGTGACAGGAACAAATTCACCCCTCCACTTT.

The V call is TRBV9, the J call TRBJ1-6; the D is unclear. Germline lookup yields CDR1 SGDLS and CDR2 YYNGEE. Trimming removed 2 bases from V and 7 bases from J, with 10 bases in between. The CDR3 consists of 14 residues. CDR3 sequence (DNA): TGTGCCAGCAGCGTTAATGAGTTAAATTCACCCCTCCACTTT. Protein: CASSVNELNSPLHF.

This clone showed up just once. The chain recombines TRBV9 with TRBJ2-7; 9 nucleotides line up with TRBD1. The CDR3 has 14 residues. The ends lost 2 bases at V and 3 bases at J; junction bases unmatched: 3. CDR1 and CDR2 (germline): SGDLS, YYNGEE. CDR3 region: CASSVTGGDYEQYF. CDR3 DNA sequence: TGTGCCAGCAGCGTGACAGGGGGTGACTACGAGCAGTACTTC. Full variable domain (rest looked up from reference TRBV9 and TRBJ2-7): DSGVTQTPKHLITATGQRVTLRCSPRSGDLSVYWYQQSLDQGLQFLIQYYNGEERAKGNILERFSAQQFPDLHSELNLSSLELGDSALYFCASSVTGGDYEQYFGPGTRLTVT.